Listed below are T cell receptor beta chains from one sample, sequenced in a study of T cells after posttransplantation cyclophosphamide. The data were produced by immunoSEQ multiplex PCR, yet TCRdb's version contains in-frame clones alone and is incomplete. In total the sample includes about 7,500 clones, none of them seen once. Specimen: PBMCs, collected after allogeneic stem cell transplant with posttransplant cyclophosphamide. The receptors were gathered from a female patient aged 50-60 years who received an allogeneic stem cell transplant from a related donor, was CMV-positive, and had no GVHD. Some T cells here may be from the graft donor. Each CDR3 is given with its conserved first and last residue. D genes are given only for firm matches. The size entry gives once, few or many counts, or a class when the clone is expanded.

d_gene	v_gene	abundance	j_gene	CDR3aa	CDR3nt
TRBD1	TRBV7-9	many	TRBJ2-5	CASTNTGDVRETQYF	TGTGCCAGCACCAACACAGGGGACGTCCGGGAGACCCAGTACTTC
TRBD1	TRBV27	many	TRBJ2-7	CASSPPGTGVEQYF	TGTGCCAGCAGTCCTCCGGGGACAGGCGTCGAGCAGTACTTC
TRBD2	TRBV10-3	medium-sized	TRBJ2-2	CAISEGTRPGELFF	TGTGCCATCAGTGAGGGGACTAGGCCCGGGGAGCTGTTTTTT
NA	TRBV2	many	TRBJ1-2	CASSDLQGDYGYTF	TGTGCCAGCAGTGACCTCCAGGGCGACTATGGCTACACCTTC
NA	TRBV11-3	many	TRBJ1-1	CASSWAGGYTEAFF	TGTGCCAGCAGTTGGGCCGGGGGGTACACTGAAGCTTTCTTT
NA	TRBV7-6	many	TRBJ2-7	CASSPDSRYEQYF	TGTGCCAGCAGCCCGGACAGCCGTTACGAGCAGTACTTC
NA	TRBV29-1	many	TRBJ1-4	CSVVSQPGEKLFF	TGCAGCGTTGTTTCTCAACCGGGTGAAAAACTGTTTTTT
TRBD2	TRBV7-9	many	TRBJ2-1	CASSETSGMYNEQFF	TGTGCCAGCAGCGAAACTAGCGGAATGTACAATGAGCAGTTCTTC
TRBD1	TRBV5-4	many	TRBJ1-1	CASSLGGQGSTEAFF	TGTGCCAGCAGCTTGGGAGGACAGGGGTCTACTGAAGCTTTCTTT
TRBD1	TRBV4-3	many	TRBJ2-7	CASSQEETGHTYEQYF	TGCGCCAGCAGCCAAGAGGAGACAGGGCACACCTACGAGCAGTACTTC
TRBD1	TRBV7-9	few	TRBJ1-6	CASSTRDRGLPNSPLHF	TGTGCCAGCAGCACCCGGGACAGGGGACTACCGAATTCACCCCTCCACTTT
TRBD2	TRBV11-2	many	TRBJ2-1	CASSLDWLAVYNEQFF	TGTGCCAGCAGCTTAGATTGGCTAGCGGTTTACAATGAGCAGTTCTTC
TRBD2	TRBV6-2/TRBV6-3	many	TRBJ2-1	CASSYSIYPGLAGGDEQFF	TGTGCCAGCAGTTACTCGATATACCCGGGACTAGCGGGAGGGGATGAGCAGTTCTTC
NA	TRBV6-5	medium-sized	TRBJ1-1	CASSYSIGWEAFF	TGTGCCAGCAGTTACTCGATAGGGTGGGAAGCTTTCTTT
NA	TRBV6-5	many	TRBJ2-7	CASSYSRQQPSYEQYF	TGTGCCAGCAGTTACTCGAGACAACAACCCTCCTACGAGCAGTACTTC
TRBD1	TRBV30	many	TRBJ2-1	CAWSKGTGPNEQFF	TGTGCCTGGAGTAAAGGGACAGGGCCCAATGAGCAGTTCTTC
TRBD1	TRBV6-1	many	TRBJ1-4	CASRDRGATNEKLFF	TGTGCCAGCCGGGACAGGGGGGCAACTAATGAAAAACTGTTTTTT